One sample yielded the 20 T cell receptor beta chains listed below, sequenced in a study of technical replicates of blood from several donors. This table comes from immunoSEQ multiplex PCR, and its TCRdb copy is limited to in-frame clones, with some not included. The sample lists more than 45,000 clones, 75% to 95% seen once, with approximately 3.6% in the top ten. Sequences were obtained from PBMCs. These receptors all come from a human donor in good health. Some clones in this sample may be carry-over from other donors' samples.

This clone has just a few counts. Here the CDR3 reads CASSYFRGGNEQYF. In DNA form, the CDR3 reads TGTGCCAGCAGTTACTTTAGGGGAGGAAACGAGCAGTACTTC. The chain is built from TRBV6-5 and TRBJ2-7; TRBD2 might be the D (6 bases). Germline V gene lookup returns CDR1 MNHEY and CDR2 SVGAGI. Deletions cut 1 base from V and 5 bases from J, with 12 bases between. This CDR3 has 14 amino acids.

This chain connects TRBV9 to TRBJ2-5, with D maybe TRBD2 (5 bases). Germline CDR1 SGDLS, CDR2 YYNGEE. The CDR3 extends over 15 amino acids. V was clipped by 4 bases and J by 5 bases, with 18 bases between them. CDR3 DNA: TGTGCCAGCAGCCCCCAGAGCGGTGCGTGGGAGACCCAGTACTTC. Translated, it gives CASSPQSGAWETQYF.

The J gene is TRBJ2-5, the V gene TRBV5-1, with a tentative D call TRBD2 (5 bases). V lost 4 bases, J lost 2 bases, and 12 bases lay in between. CDR1 is SGHRS and CDR2 is YFSETQ in the germline V gene. The CDR3 loop spans 14 amino acids. This CDR3 reads CASSKDGVQETQYF. As DNA, the CDR3 is TGCGCCAGCAGCAAGGACGGGGTACAAGAGACCCAGTACTTC.

This clone was observed once. The V call is TRBV7-2, the J call TRBJ1-6; a possible D gene is TRBD1 (5 bases). The V gene lost 6 bases and the J gene lost 9 bases, with 12 bases spanning the gap. CDR1 and CDR2 (germline): SGHTA, FQGNSA. This CDR3 has 13 residues. The CDR3 DNA follows: TGTGCCAGCAGAAAAAATACAGGTTCACCCCTCCACTTT. Encoded protein: CASRKNTGSPLHF.

The chain carries TRBV5-1 and TRBJ2-4; 8 bases match TRBD1. CDR1 and CDR2 from the germline V gene are SGHRS and YFSETQ. The CDR3 length is 17 residues. The ends lost 2 bases at V and 6 bases at J; junction bases unmatched: 13. The CDR3, as DNA: TGCGCCAGCAGCTTACGACAGGGGTGGGGTGAAGGAAACATTCAGTACTTC. This sequence encodes CASSLRQGWGEGNIQYF.

The gene calls are TRBV21-1 and TRBJ1-5. TRBV21-1 is an annotated pseudogene. CDR3 length: 14 residues. The DNA for the CDR3 is TGTGCCAGCAGCAGGGGAGATAGCAATCAGCCCCAGCATTTT. Amino acids: CASSRGDSNQPQHF.

The rearrangement uses TRBV27 and TRBJ1-6; 7 bases are a match to TRBD1. The CDR3 runs to 16 residues. With 3 bases clipped from V and 10 bases from J, the junction kept 12 bases outside the gene matches. Germline V gene lookup returns CDR1 MNHEY and CDR2 SMNVEV (reference sequence). CDR3 region: CASSFRGTPGGSPLHF. CDR3 DNA: TGTGCCAGCAGTTTCCGGGGCACCCCAGGGGGATCACCCCTCCACTTT.

In its sample, this clone was seen once. The chain links TRBV4-3 to TRBJ2-5, with 8 bases matching TRBD1. The J call is in doubt because the DNA end fits TRBJ2-7 better. Germline V lookup: CDR1 LGHNA, CDR2 YSLEER. This CDR3 region has 15 residues. DNA of the CDR3: TGCGCCAGCAGCCCGGACAGGGCTGGGGGATACGAGCAGTACTTC. Encoded protein: CASSPDRAGGYEQYF.

The chain carries TRBV5-8 and TRBJ2-3, with 10 nucleotides matching TRBD2. J was trimmed by 0 bases and V by 6 bases; bases with no gene match: 1. Germline V gene sequence: CDR1 SGHTS, CDR2 YDEGEE. The CDR3 is 14 amino acids. Written as DNA, the CDR3 is TGTGCCAGCACTAGCGGGGGAAGCACAGATACGCAGTATTTT. This sequence encodes CASTSGGSTDTQYF.

The chain recombines TRBV25-1 with TRBJ2-2, with 8 nucleotides matching TRBD1. Trimming at V came to 5 bases and at J to 3 bases, leaving 2 bases not matched to a gene. From germline, CDR1 is MGHDK and CDR2 SYGVNS. CDR3 length equals 14 residues. The CDR3 nucleotides read TGTGCCAGCAGTCGGACAGGGTACACCGGGGAGCTGTTTTTT. It codes for CASSRTGYTGELFF.

This rearrangement joins TRBV7-2 to TRBJ2-2; 8 positions match TRBD2. This CDR3 is 16 amino acids long. The V gene's germline CDR1 is SGHTA and CDR2 FQGNSA. V shed 6 bases and J 4 bases; nucleotides not matched to a gene: 10. CDR3 protein: CASRPSGGSLTGELFF. In nucleotides, the CDR3 is TGTGCCAGCAGACCTTCGGGGGGGAGCCTCACCGGGGAGCTGTTTTTT.

The rearrangement uses TRBV7-9 and TRBJ1-1; no firm D call. V lost 2 bases and J lost 1, with 8 bases in between. Germline-derived CDR1 and CDR2 are SEHNR and FQNEAQ (reference sequence). This CDR3 region has 14 residues. CDR3 sequence: CASSLMGRNTEAFF. CDR3 DNA sequence: TGTGCCAGCAGCTTAATGGGCCGGAACACTGAAGCTTTCTTT.

This chain joins TRBV5-6 and TRBJ1-4, with D unresolved. Looked up from germline, CDR1 is SGHDT and CDR2 is YYEEEE. Trimming removed 5 bases from V and 2 bases from J, with 10 bases in between. The CDR3 is made up of 14 amino acids. CDR3 sequence: CASRVRFTNEKLFF. CDR3 DNA: TGTGCCAGCAGAGTCAGGTTTACTAATGAAAAACTGTTTTTT.

Here the CDR3 reads CASSLASGGAGYGYTF. The CDR3 coding sequence is TGTGCCAGCAGCTTAGCCTCGGGGGGCGCCGGCTATGGCTACACCTTC. This chain uses TRBV7-2 with TRBJ1-2; D might be TRBD1 (6 bases). CDR1 is SGHTA, CDR2 FQGNSA, per germline. The CDR3 runs to 16 residues. V shed 0 bases and J shed 4 bases, with 15 bases lying between them.

CDR3 sequence: CASTRGTGSNEKLFF. The CDR3 bases are TGTGCCAGCACCCGAGGGACAGGAAGTAATGAAAAACTGTTTTTT. The V and J genes are TRBV6-6 and TRBJ1-4, with 8 positions matching TRBD1. From germline, CDR1 is MNHNY and CDR2 SVGAGI (reference sequence). CDR3 length equals 15 residues. With 7 bases clipped from V and 4 bases from J, the junction kept 8 bases outside the gene matches.

V and J are TRBV19 and TRBJ1-2, with no clear D. V was trimmed by 5 bases and J by 7 bases, leaving 17 bases between them. Per germline, CDR1 LNHDA and CDR2 SQIVND (reference sequence). This CDR3 comprises 14 residues. CDR3 region: CASSAGRVLGGYTF. DNA of the CDR3: TGTGCCAGTAGTGCCGGGAGGGTCCTCGGTGGCTACACCTTC.

V gene TRBV5-4 combines with J gene TRBJ2-3, with 8 bases identical to TRBD2. Germline V lookup: CDR1 SGHNT, CDR2 YYREEE (reference sequence). V was pared by 0 bases and J by 5 bases, with 5 bases of the junction left unmatched. The CDR3 totals 15 residues. CDR3 loop: CASSLERGSGDTQYF. For the CDR3, the DNA is TGTGCCAGCAGCTTGGAGCGGGGGTCGGGAGATACGCAGTATTTT.

The genes are TRBV5-1 and TRBJ2-5; possibly TRBD1 for D (6 bases). The germline V gene encodes CDR1 SGHRS and CDR2 YFSETQ. The CDR3 runs to 16 residues. The V and J ends lost 0 bases and 4 bases respectively, with 16 bases between them. The CDR3 DNA is TGCGCCAGCAGCTTGGAGGCGCCGGTACAGGGAGAGACCCAGTACTTC. This gives the protein CASSLEAPVQGETQYF.

The chain has TRBV4-3 and TRBJ2-7, with 8 bases fitting TRBD1. J gave up 1 base and V 0 bases, and 2 bases lay outside the gene matches. CDR3 length: 15 residues. Germline V gene data show CDR1 as LGHNA and CDR2 as YSLEER. CDR3 coding DNA: TGCGCCAGCAGCCAAGACAGGGGGCGTTCCTACGAGCAGTACTTC. This gives the protein CASSQDRGRSYEQYF.

The rearrangement links TRBV5-6 to TRBJ1-4; D ambiguous. CDR1 is SGHDT, CDR2 YYEEEE, per germline. Deletions cut 6 bases from V and 3 bases from J, with 15 bases between. This CDR3 comprises 15 residues. This CDR3 is CASIPSGSPNEKLFF. The DNA for the CDR3 is TGTGCCAGCATACCTTCGGGGAGTCCTAATGAAAAACTGTTTTTT.